The T cell receptor (beta chain) described here comes from a study of beta chain features in type 1 diabetes. Overall study findings and caveats: TCRB CDR3s were moderately but significantly shorter in Type 1 diabetes patients in all four CD4+ subsets. Fewer insertions but more deletions were seen at VDJ junctions in type 1 diabetes patients. Patients showed naive, central memory and Treg TCRB repertoires that appeared more similar than those of healthy donors.

The isolated RNA, all of it, was reverse transcribed, so expressed TCRB transcripts were what got sequenced. Assay used: immunoSEQ multiplex PCR; TCRdb lists only in-frame clones, some missing. The sample consists of 200,000 to 250,000 clones, over 12% of them appearing once. The authors obtained over 95% purity in all sorted populations. Only a few counts were recorded for this clone. As yet, its antigen is unknown. The specimen sequenced was naive CD4+ T cells from blood. This sequence was found in a woman in her forties in good health.

The CDR3 DNA follows: TGTGCCAGCAGCTTGAGGTCAACACTTAGCGGCTACACCTTC. This codes for CASSLRSTLSGYTF. This chain links TRBV5-8 with TRBJ1-2; D not resolved. The V end was cut by 1 base, the J end by 8 bases, with 15 bases between. The CDR3 extends over 14 amino acids. Looked up from germline, CDR1 is SGHTS and CDR2 is YDEGEE.